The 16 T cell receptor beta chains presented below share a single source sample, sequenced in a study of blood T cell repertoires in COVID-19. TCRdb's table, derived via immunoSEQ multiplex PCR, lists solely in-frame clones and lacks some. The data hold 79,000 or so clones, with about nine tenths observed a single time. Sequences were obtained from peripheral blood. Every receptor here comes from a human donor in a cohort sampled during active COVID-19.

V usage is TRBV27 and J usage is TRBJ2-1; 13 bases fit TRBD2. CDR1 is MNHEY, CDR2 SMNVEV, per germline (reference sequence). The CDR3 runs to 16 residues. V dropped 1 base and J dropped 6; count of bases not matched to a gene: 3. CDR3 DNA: TGTGCCAGCAGTTTATTGACTAGCGGGAGGCCCAATGAGCAGTTCTTC. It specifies CASSLLTSGRPNEQFF.

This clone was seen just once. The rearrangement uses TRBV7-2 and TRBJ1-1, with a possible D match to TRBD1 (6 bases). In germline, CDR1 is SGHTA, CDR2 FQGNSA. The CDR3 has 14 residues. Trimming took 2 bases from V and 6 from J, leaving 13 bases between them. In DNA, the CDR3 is TGTGCCAGCAGCTTATACGGGGGGCGGGCTGAAGCTTTCTTT. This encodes CASSLYGGRAEAFF.

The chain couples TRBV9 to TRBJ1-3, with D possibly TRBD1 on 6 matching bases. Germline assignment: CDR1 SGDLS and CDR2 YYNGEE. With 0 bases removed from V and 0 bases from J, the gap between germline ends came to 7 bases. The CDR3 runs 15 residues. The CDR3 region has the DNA TGTGCCAGCAGCGTAGCGGACAGCTCTGGAAACACCATATATTTT. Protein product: CASSVADSSGNTIYF. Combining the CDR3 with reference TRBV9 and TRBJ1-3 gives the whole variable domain DSGVTQTPKHLITATGQRVTLRCSPRSGDLSVYWYQQSLDQGLQFLIQYYNGEERAKGNILERFSAQQFPDLHSELNLSSLELGDSALYFCASSVADSSGNTIYFGEGSWLTVV.

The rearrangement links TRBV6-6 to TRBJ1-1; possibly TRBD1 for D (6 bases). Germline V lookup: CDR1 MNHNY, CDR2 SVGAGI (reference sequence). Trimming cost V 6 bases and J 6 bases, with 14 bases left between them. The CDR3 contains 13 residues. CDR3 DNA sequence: TGTGCCAGCAGGGAACAGGGCCTCGCTGAAGCTTTCTTT. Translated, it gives CASREQGLAEAFF.

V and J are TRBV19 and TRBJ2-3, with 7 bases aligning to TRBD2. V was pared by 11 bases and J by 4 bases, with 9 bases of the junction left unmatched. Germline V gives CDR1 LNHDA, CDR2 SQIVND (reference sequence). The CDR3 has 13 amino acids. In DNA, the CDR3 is TGTGCCGTTTCGGGAGGAAGGGCAGATACGCAGTATTTT. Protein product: CAVSGGRADTQYF. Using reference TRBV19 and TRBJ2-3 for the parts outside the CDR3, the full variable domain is DGGITQSPKYLFRKEGQNVTLSCEQNLNHDAMYWYRQDPGQGLRLIYYSQIVNDFQKGDIAEGYSVSREKKESFPLTVTSAQKNPTAFYLCAVSGGRADTQYFGPGTRLTVL.

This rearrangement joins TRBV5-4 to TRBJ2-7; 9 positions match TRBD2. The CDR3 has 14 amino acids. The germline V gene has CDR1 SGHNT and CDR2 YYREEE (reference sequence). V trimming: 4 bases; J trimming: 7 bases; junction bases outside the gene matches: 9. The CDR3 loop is CASSPRAGGEEQYF. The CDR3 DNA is TGTGCCAGCAGCCCCCGGGCGGGAGGGGAGGAGCAGTACTTC.

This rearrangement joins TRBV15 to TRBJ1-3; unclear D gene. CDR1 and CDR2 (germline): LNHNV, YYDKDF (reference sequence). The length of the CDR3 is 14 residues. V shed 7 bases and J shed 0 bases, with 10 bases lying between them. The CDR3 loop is CATTPPGSGNTIYF. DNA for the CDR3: TGTGCCACCACTCCGCCGGGCTCTGGAAACACCATATATTTT.

As DNA, the CDR3 is TGTGCCAGTAGTCTTCACAGGGGCGAAAACACCGGGGAGCTGTTTTTT. It specifies CASSLHRGENTGELFF. This chain links TRBV19 with TRBJ2-2; TRBD1 matches at 7 bases. CDR3 size: 16 residues. V shed 5 bases, J shed 2 bases, and the junction held 8 bases outside the gene matches. Germline V gene data show CDR1 as LNHDA and CDR2 as SQIVND (reference sequence).

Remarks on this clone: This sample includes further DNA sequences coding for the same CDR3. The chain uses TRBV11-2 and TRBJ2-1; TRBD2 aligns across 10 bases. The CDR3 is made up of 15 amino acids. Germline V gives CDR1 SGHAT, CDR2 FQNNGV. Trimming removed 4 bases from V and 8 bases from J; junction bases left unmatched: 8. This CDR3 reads CASSSPLAGDYEQFF. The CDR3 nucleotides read TGTGCCAGCAGCTCCCCCCTAGCGGGAGATTATGAGCAGTTCTTC.

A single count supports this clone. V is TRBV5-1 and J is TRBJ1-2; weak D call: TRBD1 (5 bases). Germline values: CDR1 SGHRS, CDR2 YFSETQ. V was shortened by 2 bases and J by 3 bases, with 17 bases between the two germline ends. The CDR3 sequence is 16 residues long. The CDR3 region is CASSFDTTARDYGYTF. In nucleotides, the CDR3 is TGCGCCAGCAGCTTTGACACGACAGCCAGGGACTATGGCTACACCTTC.

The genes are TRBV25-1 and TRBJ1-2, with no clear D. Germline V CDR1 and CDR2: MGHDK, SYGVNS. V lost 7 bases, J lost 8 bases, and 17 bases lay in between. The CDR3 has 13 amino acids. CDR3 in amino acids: CASMENGFYGYTF. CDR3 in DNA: TGTGCCAGCATGGAAAACGGGTTTTACGGCTACACCTTC.

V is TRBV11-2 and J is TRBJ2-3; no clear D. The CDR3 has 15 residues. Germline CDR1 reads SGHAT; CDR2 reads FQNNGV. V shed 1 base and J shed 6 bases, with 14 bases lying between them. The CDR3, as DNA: TGTGCCAGCAGCTTAGGTGCTTACTCGCGTGATACGCAGTATTTT. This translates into CASSLGAYSRDTQYF. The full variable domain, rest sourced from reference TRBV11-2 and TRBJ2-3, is EAGVAQSPRYKIIEKRQSVAFWCNPISGHATLYWYQQILGQGPKLLIQFQNNGVVDDSQLPKDRFSAERLKGVDSTLKIQPAKLEDSAVYLCASSLGAYSRDTQYFGPGTRLTVL.

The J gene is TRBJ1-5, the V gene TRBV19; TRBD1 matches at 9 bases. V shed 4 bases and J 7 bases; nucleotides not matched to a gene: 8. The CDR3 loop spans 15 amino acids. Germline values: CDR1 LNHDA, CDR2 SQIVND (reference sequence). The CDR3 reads CASSTGTGNDQPQHF. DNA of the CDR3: TGTGCCAGTAGTACCGGGACAGGGAATGACCAGCCCCAGCATTTT.

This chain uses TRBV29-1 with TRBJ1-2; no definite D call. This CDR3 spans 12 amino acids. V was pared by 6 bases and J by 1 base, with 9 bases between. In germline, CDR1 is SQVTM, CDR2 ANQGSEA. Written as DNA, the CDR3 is TGCAGCGTCCTGCGGGGTAACTATGGCTACACCTTC. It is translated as CSVLRGNYGYTF.

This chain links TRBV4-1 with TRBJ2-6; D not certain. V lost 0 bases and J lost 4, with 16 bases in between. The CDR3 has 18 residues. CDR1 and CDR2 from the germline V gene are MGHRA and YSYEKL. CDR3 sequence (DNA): TGCGCCAGCAGCCAAGAGAGAGGAACTTCTGCAGGGGCCAACGTCCTGACTTTC. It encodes CASSQERGTSAGANVLTF.

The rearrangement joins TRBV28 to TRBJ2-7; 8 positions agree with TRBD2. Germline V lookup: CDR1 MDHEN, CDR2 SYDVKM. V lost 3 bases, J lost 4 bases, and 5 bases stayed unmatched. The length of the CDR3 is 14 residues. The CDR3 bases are TGTGCCAGCAGTTTGGTAGCGGGACGTTACGAGCAGTACTTC. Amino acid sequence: CASSLVAGRYEQYF.